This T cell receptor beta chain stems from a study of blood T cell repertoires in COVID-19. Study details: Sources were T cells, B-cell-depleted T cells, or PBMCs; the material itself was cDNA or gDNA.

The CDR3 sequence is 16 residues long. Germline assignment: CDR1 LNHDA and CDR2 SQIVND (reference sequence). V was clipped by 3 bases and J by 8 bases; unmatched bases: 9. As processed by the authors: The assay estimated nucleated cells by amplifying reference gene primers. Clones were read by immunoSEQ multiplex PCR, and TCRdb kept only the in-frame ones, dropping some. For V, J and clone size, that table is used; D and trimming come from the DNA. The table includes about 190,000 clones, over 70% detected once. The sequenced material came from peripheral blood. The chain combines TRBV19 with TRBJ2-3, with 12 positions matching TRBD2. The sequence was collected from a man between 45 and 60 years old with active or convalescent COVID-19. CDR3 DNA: TGTGCCAGTAGTATGGGGCCTAGCGGGAGGGCCGGTACGCAGTATTTT. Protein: CASSMGPSGRAGTQYF.